This is a list of T cell receptor beta chains from one sample in a study of blood T cells in healthy people across ages. Each CDR3 protein gets one entry after TCRdb re-called the 5' RACE reads with MiXCR. The data show 650,000 to 1,000,000 distinct CDR3 sequences, about 34% seen once. Sequenced input: blood. The receptors were gathered from a man younger than 35 in good health. CDR3s include the opening cysteine and the closing phenylalanine or tryptophan. Each record gives: J gene, D gene, V gene, clone size, CDR3 protein, CDR3 DNA. A D gene is named only where the DNA matches it firmly. The listing skips clone size in some rows; elsewhere it reads once, few, many or a size class.

TRBJ1-2	NA	TRBV5-5	many	CASSLTGPYGYTF	TGTGCCAGCAGCTTGACAGGCCCCTATGGCTACACCTTC
TRBJ2-3	TRBD1	TRBV20-1	many	CSAQDRGLEDTQYF	TGCAGTGCCCAAGACAGGGGTCTGGAAGATACGCAGTATTTT
TRBJ1-2	NA	TRBV12-3/TRBV12-4	few	CASSPDRVIYYGYTF	TGTGCCAGCAGTCCAGACAGAGTCATATACTATGGCTACACCTTC
TRBJ1-2	TRBD1	TRBV6-6	many	CASSYFGTGEGYTF	TGTGCCAGCAGTTACTTTGGGACAGGGGAAGGCTACACCTTC
TRBJ1-1	TRBD1	TRBV15	NA	CATSSQQGMNTEAFF	TGTGCCACCAGCAGCCAACAGGGGATGAACACTGAAGCTTTCTTT
TRBJ2-3	NA	TRBV6-2/TRBV6-3	NA	CASNYRLSTDTQYF	TGTGCCAGCAACTACAGGCTGAGCACAGATACGCAGTATTTT
TRBJ1-5	NA	TRBV10-3	many	CAIWGGRNQPQHF	TGTGCCATCTGGGGGGGCAGGAATCAGCCCCAGCATTTT
TRBJ1-6	TRBD1	TRBV28	NA	CASSRLTGTYNSPLHF	TGTGCCAGCAGCCGCCTGACAGGGACTTATAATTCACCCCTCCACTTT
TRBJ1-2	TRBD1	TRBV7-2	once	CTSSLGTGGVGYTF	TGTACCAGCAGTCTCGGGACAGGGGGCGTCGGCTACACCTTC
TRBJ1-4	TRBD1	TRBV12-3/TRBV12-4	many	CASSPGTGGQGGEKLFF	TGTGCCAGCAGTCCCGGGACAGGGGGACAAGGAGGGGAAAAACTGTTTTTT
TRBJ2-7	NA	TRBV2	NA	CASRRTGDPYEQYF	TGTGCCAGCAGGAGAACGGGAGACCCCTACGAGCAGTACTTC
TRBJ2-1	TRBD1	TRBV7-6	few	CASSGPQGASYNEQFF	TGTGCCAGCAGCGGCCCCCAGGGGGCTTCCTACAATGAGCAGTTCTTC
TRBJ1-2	NA	TRBV2	NA	CASSVTDYGYTF	TGTGCCAGCAGTGTTACAGACTATGGCTACACCTTC
TRBJ1-2	TRBD1	TRBV4-3	NA	CASSLSPLGQAVHGYTF	TGCGCCAGCAGCCTATCCCCCCTTGGACAGGCGGTTCATGGCTACACCTTC
TRBJ2-7	NA	TRBV7-2	NA	CASSSRHGGRISYEQYF	TGTGCCAGCAGCTCCCGTCATGGGGGCCGGATATCCTACGAGCAGTACTTC
TRBJ2-7	TRBD2	TRBV2	NA	CASSRQSGAYEQYF	TGTGCCAGCAGTCGCCAAAGCGGGGCGTACGAGCAGTACTTC
TRBJ1-5	NA	TRBV12-3/TRBV12-4	few	CASSLVSGGNQPQHF	TGTGCCAGCAGTTTAGTCAGCGGGGGCAATCAGCCCCAGCATTTT
TRBJ1-2	TRBD1	TRBV6-6	few	CASSYSTGGHYGYTF	TGTGCCAGCAGTTACTCTACAGGGGGACACTATGGCTACACCTTC
TRBJ2-5	NA	TRBV7-2	NA	CASSPESGNVETQYF	TGTGCCAGCAGCCCAGAGAGTGGGAATGTGGAGACCCAGTACTTC
TRBJ2-5	NA	TRBV3-1	few	CASSQGAYSAGEETQYF	TGTGCCAGCAGCCAAGGGGCATATAGTGCAGGGGAGGAGACCCAGTACTTC
TRBJ2-3	NA	TRBV7-2	NA	CASSLNGEATDTQYF	TGTGCCAGCAGCTTAAACGGAGAAGCCACAGATACGCAGTATTTT
TRBJ2-5	NA	TRBV21-1	NA	CASSPVGDNQETQYF	TGTGCCAGCAGCCCAGTTGGGGATAACCAAGAGACCCAGTACTTC
TRBJ1-1	TRBD1	TRBV9	NA	CASSGGTEPNTEAFF	TGTGCCAGCAGCGGGGGGACAGAGCCGAACACTGAAGCTTTCTTT
TRBJ1-5	NA	TRBV12-3/TRBV12-4	few	CASSFVPTEPQHF	TGTGCCAGCAGTTTCGTTCCTACTGAACCCCAGCATTTT
TRBJ2-5	TRBD1	TRBV29-1	NA	CSVGDRVETQYF	TGCAGCGTTGGGGACAGGGTTGAGACCCAGTACTTC
TRBJ2-2	NA	TRBV12-3/TRBV12-4	few	CASRRDLLVSGELFF	TGTGCCAGCAGACGGGACTTACTCGTGTCCGGGGAGCTGTTTTTT
TRBJ1-2	NA	TRBV20-1	NA	CSARAPSGNGCTF	TGCAGTGCTAGAGCCCCGAGTGGGAATGGCTGCACCTTC
TRBJ2-1	TRBD2	TRBV12-3/TRBV12-4	NA	CASSVTLAGETYNEQFF	TGTGCCAGCAGCGTCACACTAGCGGGGGAGACTTACAATGAGCAGTTCTTC
TRBJ2-7	NA	TRBV20-1	NA	CSARAPSPEQYF	TGCAGTGCTAGAGCCCCATCACCCGAGCAGTACTTC
TRBJ2-7	NA	TRBV20-1	NA	CSARPSTGLQNEQYF	TGCAGTGCTAGACCATCGACAGGTCTGCAGAACGAGCAGTACTTC
TRBJ2-5	NA	TRBV6-5	NA	CASSRHSETQYF	TGTGCCAGCAGTAGGCATAGCGAGACCCAGTACTTC
TRBJ1-2	TRBD1	TRBV25-1	NA	CASTPAGQIFYGYTF	TGTGCCAGCACCCCTGCGGGACAGATATTCTATGGCTACACCTTC
TRBJ2-7	TRBD2	TRBV2	NA	CAGSLGLAETRYF	TGTGCCGGCAGTTTGGGACTAGCTGAGACCCGGTACTTC
TRBJ1-2	TRBD1	TRBV28	NA	CASSVLQGALKGYTF	TGTGCCAGCAGTGTGTTACAGGGGGCGTTAAAGGGCTACACCTTC
TRBJ2-1	NA	TRBV3-1	few	CASSHRAPNEQFF	TGTGCCAGCAGCCATAGGGCCCCCAATGAGCAGTTCTTC
TRBJ1-2	TRBD1	TRBV30	few	CACRTSLGGEGYTF	TGTGCCTGCCGAACCTCTTTAGGGGGCGAGGGCTACACCTTC
TRBJ2-5	NA	TRBV29-1	NA	CSAAGRYRETQYF	TGCAGCGCAGCTGGGAGGTACCGAGAGACCCAGTACTTC
TRBJ2-1	NA	TRBV12-3/TRBV12-4	NA	CASSYGPAGEQFF	TGTGCCAGCAGTTACGGACCCGCGGGGGAGCAGTTCTTC
TRBJ2-2	TRBD2	TRBV27	NA	CAAKRGTTGELFF	TGTGCCGCAAAGCGGGGGACCACCGGGGAGCTGTTTTTT
TRBJ1-5	NA	TRBV20-1	few	CSARDPGQPQHF	TGCAGTGCTAGAGATCCGGGTCAGCCCCAGCATTTT
TRBJ2-5	NA	TRBV10-3	NA	CAISERQKETQYF	TGTGCCATCAGTGAAAGACAAAAAGAGACCCAGTACTTC
TRBJ1-4	NA	TRBV5-4	NA	CASSLASGASNEKLFF	TGTGCCAGCAGCTTGGCATCGGGGGCCTCTAATGAAAAACTGTTTTTT
TRBJ1-3	NA	TRBV5-1	NA	CASSLDGTSRNTIYF	TGCGCCAGCAGCTTGGATGGGACATCGAGAAACACCATATATTTT